A selection of T cell receptor beta chains follows, all from one sample in a study of cytomegalovirus exposure and HLA in healthy donors. TCRdb's table, derived via immunoSEQ multiplex PCR, lists solely in-frame clones and lacks some. The sample lists more than 200,000 clones, over 60% occurring once. Input material: PBMCs. The receptors stem from a young man in good health and CMV-seronegative. CDR3s include the opening cysteine and the closing phenylalanine or tryptophan. A D gene is named only where the DNA matches it firmly. Size values are once, few and many counts, or a class for expanded clones, and some rows have none.

clone size	D gene	V gene	J gene	CDR3 DNA	CDR3 protein
-	-	TRBV19	TRBJ1-3	TGTGCCAGTACTGAGACGGGGGTCTCTGGAAACACCATATATTTT	CASTETGVSGNTIYF
-	TRBD1	TRBV7-6	TRBJ2-3	TGTGCCAGCAGCGCGACAGGGGAAGATACGCAGTATTTT	CASSATGEDTQYF
-	TRBD1	TRBV28	TRBJ2-2	TGTGCCAGCAGCCTGGGACAGACTAACCCTACGAACACCGGGGAGCTGTTTTTT	CASSLGQTNPTNTGELFF
-	TRBD1	TRBV30	TRBJ1-5	TGTGCCTGGAAAAAGACAGGGGGCGCGGATCAGCCCCAGCATTTT	CAWKKTGGADQPQHF
few	-	TRBV28	TRBJ2-1	TGTGCCAGCAGTCGATCTGGTGGCGGGGACTACAATGAGCAGTTCTTC	CASSRSGGGDYNEQFF
-	-	TRBV28	TRBJ1-5	TGTGCCAGCAGTTTACGGGGTCAGCCCCAGCATTTT	CASSLRGQPQHF
-	TRBD1	TRBV30	TRBJ1-2	TGTGCCTGGAGTCAGAGTTGGACAGGGTGGCACACCTTC	CAWSQSWTGWHTF
few	TRBD2	TRBV6-4	TRBJ2-1	TGTGCCAGCAGTGACCCCCTGGGGCTAGCGGGAGAGGAGAACAATGAGCAGTTCTTC	CASSDPLGLAGEENNEQFF
-	-	TRBV6-1	TRBJ2-7	TGTGCCAGCAGTGAACCTTTTTGGGCGGGGGCCTCCCTTCCACTCTACGAGCAGTACTTC	CASSEPFWAGASLPLYEQYF
-	TRBD2	TRBV10-3	TRBJ2-2	TGTGCCATCAGCCAACCGACGGGACTAGCGGGGGGGACCGGGGAGCTGTTTTTT	CAISQPTGLAGGTGELFF
-	-	TRBV15	TRBJ2-3	TGTGCCACCAGTTCGTGGAGAAGGAGCACAGATACGCAGTATTTT	CATSSWRRSTDTQYF
once	-	TRBV6-6	TRBJ2-7	TGTGCCAGCAGTTACGGAGACTCCTACGAGCAGTACTTC	CASSYGDSYEQYF
-	TRBD2	TRBV5-1	TRBJ2-1	TGCGCCAGCAGCTTCTCACCTCCAGGACTAGCGGGAGATGGTGAGCAGTTCTTC	CASSFSPPGLAGDGEQFF
-	-	TRBV19	TRBJ2-1	TGTGCCAGTAGTATGGGGGCTAGAAATGAGCAGTTCTTC	CASSMGARNEQFF
-	-	TRBV7-2	TRBJ1-1	TGTGCCAGCAGCTTACCAGAGAACACTGAAGCTTTCTTT	CASSLPENTEAFF
few	-	TRBV6-1	TRBJ1-1	TGTGCCAGCAGGTTATGGGGGACAAAGAACACTGAAGCTTTCTTT	CASRLWGTKNTEAFF
-	-	TRBV7-9	TRBJ1-3	TGTGCCAGCAGCTTAGATCTGGGACTGAACTCTGGAAACACCATATATTTT	CASSLDLGLNSGNTIYF
once	TRBD2	TRBV28	TRBJ2-2	TGTGCCAGCAGTCTTTTCGGGACTAGCGGGCCCCCCGGGGAGCTGTTTTTT	CASSLFGTSGPPGELFF
-	TRBD1	TRBV7-2	TRBJ1-4	TGTGCCAGCAGCTCTTGGACAGGGGATTACGAAAAACTGTTTTTT	CASSSWTGDYEKLFF
-	-	TRBV19	TRBJ1-1	TGTGCCAGTAGTATGGTAGATGCACGAGGAGCTTTCTTT	CASSMVDARGAFF
-	TRBD1	TRBV7-9	TRBJ1-5	TGTGCCAGCAGCTTCCCCCCGACAGGGGCCGATAGCAATCAGCCCCAGCATTTT	CASSFPPTGADSNQPQHF
once	-	TRBV10-3	TRBJ2-7	TGTGCCATCAGTGAGTCGGTAGCGGTTCACCCCTACGAGCAGTACTTC	CAISESVAVHPYEQYF
-	TRBD2	TRBV5-4	TRBJ2-3	TGTGCCAGCAGCTCCGGGGGCCTCACTAGCGGGAGAGCGTCCACAGATACGCAGTATTTT	CASSSGGLTSGRASTDTQYF
-	TRBD1	TRBV9	TRBJ2-1	TGTGCCAGCAGCGGATGGACAGGATACAATGAGCAGTTCTTC	CASSGWTGYNEQFF
-	-	TRBV30	TRBJ2-7	TGTGCCTGGAGTGTACCTTCCGAGGGTTTCAAGCAGTACTTC	CAWSVPSEGFKQYF
-	-	TRBV14	TRBJ1-1	TGTGCCAGCAGCCAAGATTGGGGGAGGACTGAAGCTTTCTTT	CASSQDWGRTEAFF
-	-	TRBV7-2	TRBJ1-1	TGTGCCAGCAGCCAACAGGGCGACACTGAAGCTTTCTTT	CASSQQGDTEAFF
few	TRBD2	TRBV6-4	TRBJ2-1	TGTGCCAGCAGCCTGGGACTAGCGGGAGCCAATGAGCAGTTCTTC	CASSLGLAGANEQFF
-	TRBD1	TRBV25-1	TRBJ2-7	TGTGCCAGCAGTGAACTGACAGGGGGCTCCTACGAGCAGTACTTC	CASSELTGGSYEQYF
-	-	TRBV9	TRBJ2-1	TGTGCCAGCAGCGTGGACCTAGAGGGAGCCGGAAATGAGCAGTTCTTC	CASSVDLEGAGNEQFF
-	TRBD2	TRBV7-9	TRBJ2-1	TGTGCCAGCAGCGCGACTAGCGGGTCTAGCTCCTACAATGAGCAGTTCTTC	CASSATSGSSSYNEQFF
-	TRBD1	TRBV5-6	TRBJ1-1	TGTGCCAGCAGCTTGGCGAAACCGGGACAGGTGGCCACTGAAGCTTTCTTT	CASSLAKPGQVATEAFF
-	-	TRBV7-9	TRBJ2-5	TGTGCCAGCAGCTTAGGCATAGGGGCTGAGACCCAGTACTTC	CASSLGIGAETQYF
-	-	TRBV5-8	TRBJ2-5	TGTGCCAGCAGTTTGGCTAAAGAGACCCAGTACTTC	CASSLAKETQYF
once	-	TRBV19	TRBJ1-5	TGTGCCAGTAGTATCAGGCTAAATCAGCCCCAGCATTTT	CASSIRLNQPQHF
-	-	TRBV11-2	TRBJ1-2	TGTGCCAGCAGCTTATCAGGGGATGGCTACACCTTC	CASSLSGDGYTF
-	-	TRBV4-3	TRBJ1-4	TGCGCCAGCAGCCCCGAGGGTCGGGTGGGTAATGAAAAACTGTTTTTT	CASSPEGRVGNEKLFF
-	TRBD1	TRBV6-6	TRBJ2-3	TGTGCCAGCAGGAGACGGACAGGGGTGAGCACAGATACGCAGTATTTT	CASRRRTGVSTDTQYF
few	-	TRBV7-9	TRBJ1-2	TGTGCCAGCAGCTTCCTTCCAGCGATGGATAATAACTATGGCTACACCTTC	CASSFLPAMDNNYGYTF
-	-	TRBV5-4	TRBJ2-7	TGTGCCAGCAGCTTGAAGACAGGAAACCCCTACGAGCAGTACTTC	CASSLKTGNPYEQYF
-	TRBD2	TRBV28	TRBJ2-7	TGTGCCAGCAGTTTGGGGGTGACTAGCGGATCCTACGAGCAGTACTTC	CASSLGVTSGSYEQYF
few	TRBD2	TRBV9	TRBJ2-5	TGTGCCAGCAGCGTAGGGGCTAGCGGGAGTGGAGAGACCCAGTACTTC	CASSVGASGSGETQYF
-	TRBD2	TRBV14	TRBJ2-1	TGTGCCAGCAGCCAAGATTTAGCGGGGGGGCCCAATGAGCAGTTCTTC	CASSQDLAGGPNEQFF
-	-	TRBV7-9	TRBJ1-1	TGTGCCAGCAGCTTAGGAGAGGAAGCTTTCTTT	CASSLGEEAFF
-	-	TRBV7-6	TRBJ1-1	TGTGCCAGCAGCCCCGAGGGGGCTGAAGCTTTCTTT	CASSPEGAEAFF
few	-	TRBV6-5	TRBJ1-1	TGTGCCAGCAACTATTATGGGACTGAAGCTTTCTTT	CASNYYGTEAFF
-	TRBD1	TRBV6-1	TRBJ1-4	TGTGCCAGCACTACGGACAGGGCTAATGAAAAACTGTTTTTT	CASTTDRANEKLFF
-	TRBD1	TRBV5-6	TRBJ2-1	TGTGCCAGCAGCTCGGAAGGGGCCTGGGACAGGCCCTACAATGAGCAGTTCTTC	CASSSEGAWDRPYNEQFF
-	-	TRBV2	TRBJ1-1	TGTGCCAGCGGGCCGCTAATGAACACTGAAGCTTTCTTT	CASGPLMNTEAFF
-	-	TRBV5-1	TRBJ1-5	TGCGCCAGCAGCTTCGGGGGATCCAATCAGCCCCAGCATTTT	CASSFGGSNQPQHF
-	-	TRBV28	TRBJ1-5	TGTGCCAGCAGTTTGGCGGGGAGGTCCCAGCATTTT	CASSLAGRSQHF
few	-	TRBV27	TRBJ1-2	TGTGCCAGCAGTTCTCTCCGCAGGGAGGGAAACTATGGCTACACCTTC	CASSSLRREGNYGYTF
-	TRBD1	TRBV6-5	TRBJ2-7	TGTGCCAGCAGTGAGCAAGACAGGGTGGGAGAGCAGTACTTC	CASSEQDRVGEQYF
-	TRBD1	TRBV18	TRBJ1-1	TGTGCCAGCTCAGCCGGGACAGGGAACACTGAAGCTTTCTTT	CASSAGTGNTEAFF
-	-	TRBV6-5	TRBJ2-5	TGTGCCAGCAGCTCTGGGGGCGGCCAAGAGACCCAGTACTTC	CASSSGGGQETQYF
-	TRBD1	TRBV18	TRBJ1-5	TGTGCCAGCACAGGACAGGAAAATCAGCCCCAGCATTTT	CASTGQENQPQHF